A selection of T cell receptor beta chains follows, all from one sample in a study of T cell changes during pregnancy in multiple sclerosis. TCRdb's table, derived via immunoSEQ multiplex PCR, lists solely in-frame clones and lacks some. In the table there are 100,000 or so clones, approximately 90% of which are singletons. The sequencing used peripheral blood, collected after pregnancy. The receptor source for this set is a female donor with multiple sclerosis, enrolled in a pregnancy study. The CDR3 runs from the conserved cysteine through the conserved F or W. A D gene is named only where the DNA matches it firmly. The listing skips clone size in some rows; elsewhere it reads once, few, many or a size class.

j_call: TRBJ1-5
clone_size: -
v_call: TRBV15
d_call: -
cdr3_nt: TGTGCCACCAGCAGAGATCGGACTAATCAGCCCCAGCATTTT
cdr3_aa: CATSRDRTNQPQHF

j_call: TRBJ2-5
clone_size: -
v_call: TRBV6-5
d_call: TRBD2
cdr3_nt: TGTGCCGGAAATAGCGGGGGAGAGACCCAGTACTTC
cdr3_aa: CAGNSGGETQYF

j_call: TRBJ2-7
clone_size: -
v_call: TRBV5-1
d_call: -
cdr3_nt: TGCGCCAGCAGCTTAAAATTCGGGACACCCCTCGAGCAGTACTTC
cdr3_aa: CASSLKFGTPLEQYF

j_call: TRBJ2-7
clone_size: -
v_call: TRBV30
d_call: -
cdr3_nt: TGTGCCTGGAGCTGGGGCGGCACCTACGAGCAGTACTTC
cdr3_aa: CAWSWGGTYEQYF

j_call: TRBJ2-3
clone_size: once
v_call: TRBV28
d_call: -
cdr3_nt: TGTGCCAGCAGGTCGGCGGCTAGCGACAATACGCAGTATTTT
cdr3_aa: CASRSAASDNTQYF

j_call: TRBJ2-1
clone_size: -
v_call: TRBV6-1
d_call: TRBD1
cdr3_nt: TGTGCCAGCAGACAGACAGGGTCCTATGAGCAGTTCTTC
cdr3_aa: CASRQTGSYEQFF

j_call: TRBJ2-2
clone_size: -
v_call: TRBV5-6
d_call: TRBD2
cdr3_nt: TGTGCCAGCAGCTTGGTCTATGCTAGCGGGAAAACCGGGGAGCTGTTTTTT
cdr3_aa: CASSLVYASGKTGELFF

j_call: TRBJ1-6
clone_size: -
v_call: TRBV5-6
d_call: TRBD1
cdr3_nt: TGTGCCAGCAGCTTACAGGGGGGACTAAATTCACCCCTCCACTTT
cdr3_aa: CASSLQGGLNSPLHF

j_call: TRBJ2-7
clone_size: -
v_call: TRBV5-1
d_call: TRBD1
cdr3_nt: TGCGCCAGCAGCCCTGACAGGGCCGAGCAGTACTTC
cdr3_aa: CASSPDRAEQYF

j_call: TRBJ1-2
clone_size: -
v_call: TRBV7-8
d_call: -
cdr3_nt: TGTGCCAGCAGCTTACCAGACTCTGGGGGCACTTATGGCTACACCTTC
cdr3_aa: CASSLPDSGGTYGYTF

j_call: TRBJ2-1
clone_size: few
v_call: TRBV2
d_call: TRBD2
cdr3_nt: TGTGCCAGCAGGGGCGGGCTAGCGGGAAGGAGCTCCTACAATGAGCAGTTCTTC
cdr3_aa: CASRGGLAGRSSYNEQFF

j_call: TRBJ2-7
clone_size: -
v_call: TRBV27
d_call: TRBD1
cdr3_nt: TGTGCCAGCAGCCCGCCTGGGACAGGAGACAGGTACGAGCAGTACTTC
cdr3_aa: CASSPPGTGDRYEQYF